Listed below are T cell receptor beta chains from one sample, sequenced in a study of blood T cell repertoires in COVID-19. Some clones are missing from TCRdb's copy, which holds only in-frame ones; the method was immunoSEQ multiplex PCR. The table records just under 350,000 clones, over 70% of them present only once. Input material: peripheral blood. Receptors originate from a woman aged 45-65 years with COVID-19, enrolled during active disease. CDR3s include the opening cysteine and the closing phenylalanine or tryptophan. Each record gives: J gene, clone size, D gene, V gene, CDR3 DNA, CDR3 protein. The D gene is left open where the match is weak. Clone size is stated in some rows and not others, as once, few, many or a class when expanded.

J gene: TRBJ2-7
clone size: .
D gene: TRBD1
V gene: TRBV11-3
CDR3 DNA: TGTGCCAGCAGCTTAGCTCCGGGACAGGGGTCCTACGAGCAGTACTTC
CDR3 protein: CASSLAPGQGSYEQYF

J gene: TRBJ1-1
clone size: .
D gene: .
V gene: TRBV20-1
CDR3 DNA: TGCAGTGCTAGTTTAAACACTGAAGCTTTCTTT
CDR3 protein: CSASLNTEAFF

J gene: TRBJ2-3
clone size: .
D gene: TRBD2
V gene: TRBV7-2
CDR3 DNA: TGTGCCAGCAGCTTAGCGGGAGGGGCAGATACGCAGTATTTT
CDR3 protein: CASSLAGGADTQYF

J gene: TRBJ1-5
clone size: .
D gene: TRBD1
V gene: TRBV10-3
CDR3 DNA: TGTGCCATCAGTGAGGCCGGACAGGGGGCGGGTCAGCCCCAGCATTTT
CDR3 protein: CAISEAGQGAGQPQHF

J gene: TRBJ1-4
clone size: .
D gene: .
V gene: TRBV2
CDR3 DNA: TGTGCCAGCAGTGAAGCGCTTGGAGGAACAGGGTGGTATGAAAAACTGTTTTTT
CDR3 protein: CASSEALGGTGWYEKLFF

J gene: TRBJ2-3
clone size: .
D gene: TRBD2
V gene: TRBV10-3
CDR3 DNA: TGTGCCATCAGTGAGTCGAGCGGGAGTGGGACAGATACGCAGTATTTT
CDR3 protein: CAISESSGSGTDTQYF

J gene: TRBJ1-5
clone size: .
D gene: .
V gene: TRBV19
CDR3 DNA: TGTGCCAGTGTCGCTGGGGGGGACAATCAGCCCCAGCATTTT
CDR3 protein: CASVAGGDNQPQHF

J gene: TRBJ1-6
clone size: once
D gene: .
V gene: TRBV19
CDR3 DNA: TGTGCCAGTAGGCCAGGGCGGTTCTATAATTCACCCCTCCACTTT
CDR3 protein: CASRPGRFYNSPLHF

J gene: TRBJ2-5
clone size: once
D gene: .
V gene: TRBV7-3
CDR3 DNA: TGTGCCAGCAGCTTAATGGGTCCGGGGGAGACCCAGTACTTC
CDR3 protein: CASSLMGPGETQYF

J gene: TRBJ1-2
clone size: .
D gene: .
V gene: TRBV11-2
CDR3 DNA: TGTGCCAGCAGCTTAGGGAAAGGGGCCAGGCCCAACTATGGCTACACCTTC
CDR3 protein: CASSLGKGARPNYGYTF

J gene: TRBJ1-2
clone size: .
D gene: .
V gene: TRBV5-4
CDR3 DNA: TGTGCCAGCAGCAAGCCACGGGACTATGGCTACACCTTC
CDR3 protein: CASSKPRDYGYTF

J gene: TRBJ2-2
clone size: .
D gene: .
V gene: TRBV18
CDR3 DNA: TGTGCCAGCTCCGAGTACGGTTCCGGGGAGCTGTTTTTT
CDR3 protein: CASSEYGSGELFF

J gene: TRBJ2-7
clone size: .
D gene: TRBD2
V gene: TRBV7-2
CDR3 DNA: TGTGCCAGCAGCCTTTCTAGCGGACCAACCTACGAGCAGTACTTC
CDR3 protein: CASSLSSGPTYEQYF

J gene: TRBJ1-2
clone size: .
D gene: .
V gene: TRBV28
CDR3 DNA: TGTGCCAGCAGTACATCACAGGGAGGCTACACCTTC
CDR3 protein: CASSTSQGGYTF

J gene: TRBJ2-7
clone size: once
D gene: TRBD2
V gene: TRBV4-2
CDR3 DNA: TGTGCCAGCAGCCAAGGTTTTTCTAGCGGGATTTACTCCTACGAGCAGTACTTC
CDR3 protein: CASSQGFSSGIYSYEQYF

J gene: TRBJ1-1
clone size: few
D gene: TRBD1
V gene: TRBV11-3
CDR3 DNA: TGTGCCAGCAGCTTAGATGGGACAGGCCAGGCTTTCTTT
CDR3 protein: CASSLDGTGQAFF

J gene: TRBJ2-7
clone size: .
D gene: TRBD2
V gene: TRBV3-1/TRBV3-2
CDR3 DNA: TGTGCCAGCAGCCGGTGGGGACTAGCGTCCCACGAGCAGTACTTC
CDR3 protein: CASSRWGLASHEQYF

J gene: TRBJ1-1
clone size: .
D gene: TRBD1
V gene: TRBV30
CDR3 DNA: TGTGCCTGGACGACAGGGGCCCGAGGCACTGAAGCTTTCTTT
CDR3 protein: CAWTTGARGTEAFF